The 26 T cell receptor beta chains presented below share a single source sample, sequenced in a study of healthy donors' naive CD4 and CD8 T cells. Starting from 500 ng of total RNA, TCR libraries were made with linear amplification. TCRdb called the reads again in MiXCR, with one record for every CDR3 protein. The sample holds about 180,000 distinct CDR3 sequences; around three quarters are singletons and the top ten take roughly 2.4%. Sequenced material: naive CD4+ and CD8+ T cells sorted from blood, pooled from several donors. These TCRs come from a pool of human donors in good health; the sample pools cells from several healthy donors.

This rearrangement joins TRBV29-1 to TRBJ1-1; 7 bases are a match to TRBD1. The CDR3 runs to 13 residues. Per the germline V gene, CDR1 is SQVTM and CDR2 is ANQGSEA. Trimming cost V 8 bases and J 0 bases; bases outside gene matches: 6. CDR3 coding DNA: TGCAGCATGGCGGGACAGCTGAACACTGAAGCTTTCTTT. Protein sequence: CSMAGQLNTEAFF.

The CDR3 DNA reads TGTGCCAGCAGCCCTCGGGTCCTTTGGGGCGATGAGCAGTTCTTC. Amino acid sequence: CASSPRVLWGDEQFF. The chain uses TRBV11-3 and TRBJ2-1; D is possibly TRBD1 (5 bases). This CDR3 is built from 15 residues. Germline V gene sequence: CDR1 SGHNT, CDR2 YENEEA. V was cut by 5 bases and J by 8 bases, with 19 bases left in between.

The chain recombines TRBV19 with TRBJ1-5, with no clear D. CDR1 is LNHDA, CDR2 SQIVND, per germline (reference sequence). The CDR3 totals 13 residues. V lost 4 bases and J lost 10, with 14 bases in between. CDR3 loop: CASSTVSRVPQHF. CDR3 in DNA: TGTGCCAGTAGTACTGTAAGCAGAGTACCCCAGCATTTT.

This chain joins TRBV27 and TRBJ1-2; a weak D match, TRBD1 (5 bases). Germline V gives CDR1 MNHEY, CDR2 SMNVEV (reference sequence). The CDR3 runs 15 residues. V was shortened by 0 bases and J by 8 bases, with 16 bases between the two germline ends. The CDR3 loop reads CASSLSKTGPGGYTF. Written as DNA, the CDR3 is TGTGCCAGCAGTTTATCGAAAACAGGCCCCGGGGGCTACACCTTC.

The table lists this clonotype with a few counts. The V call is TRBV12-3 or TRBV12-4, the J call TRBJ2-1; 10 nucleotides match TRBD2. Trimming took 5 bases from V and 1 from J; bases not matched to a gene: 2. CDR3 length: 15 residues. The CDR3 region has the DNA TGTGCCAGCAGTCCTAGCGGGGGATCCTACAATGAGCAGTTCTTC. This translates into CASSPSGGSYNEQFF.

This clonotype has just one count. The chain combines TRBV29-1 with TRBJ1-2; 7 bases match TRBD1. The CDR3 is 15 amino acids. Germline V gene lookup returns CDR1 SQVTM and CDR2 ANQGSEA. Trimming took 6 bases from V and 2 from J; bases not matched to a gene: 12. CDR3 residues: CSVDPWDSPNYGYTF. The DNA for the CDR3 is TGCAGCGTCGACCCTTGGGACAGTCCCAACTATGGCTACACCTTC.

The chain employs TRBV11-2 and TRBJ1-3; TRBD1 agrees at 7 bases. This CDR3 is 16 amino acids long. In germline, CDR1 is SGHAT, CDR2 FQNNGV. V shed 1 base, J shed 9 bases, and the junction held 12 bases outside the gene matches. Here the CDR3 DNA reads TGTGCCAGCAGCTTAGGATACGGACAGGCAAATCGCACCATATATTTT. As protein: CASSLGYGQANRTIYF. Variable domain in full (rest from reference TRBV11-2 and TRBJ1-3): EAGVAQSPRYKIIEKRQSVAFWCNPISGHATLYWYQQILGQGPKLLIQFQNNGVVDDSQLPKDRFSAERLKGVDSTLKIQPAKLEDSAVYLCASSLGYGQANRTIYFGEGSWLTVV.

The count of this clonotype is one. V usage is TRBV15 and J usage is TRBJ2-1, with 8 bases fitting TRBD1. V dropped 5 bases and J dropped 3; count of bases not matched to a gene: 6. The length of the CDR3 is 15 residues. Germline V gene sequence: CDR1 LNHNV, CDR2 YYDKDF (reference sequence). CDR3 residues: CATSFGQGFYNEQFF. Here the CDR3 DNA reads TGTGCCACCAGCTTTGGACAGGGTTTCTACAATGAGCAGTTCTTC.

This clonotype was picked up one time. The chain employs TRBV7-2 and TRBJ2-1, with 8 bases matching TRBD1. Trimming took 0 bases from V and 7 from J; bases not matched to a gene: 8. The germline V gene has CDR1 SGHTA and CDR2 FQGNSA. CDR3 length equals 16 residues. CDR3 residues: CASSLAGRGQENEQFF. DNA for the CDR3: TGTGCCAGCAGCTTAGCGGGCAGGGGGCAGGAGAATGAGCAGTTCTTC.

The chain carries TRBV6-1 and TRBJ2-1; TRBD2 aligns across 7 bases. V trimming: 4 bases; J trimming: 10 bases; junction bases outside the gene matches: 4. CDR1 is MNHNS and CDR2 is SASEGT in the germline V gene. The CDR3 loop spans 12 amino acids. CDR3 sequence reads: CASSVAGWEQFF. The CDR3 DNA reads as TGTGCCAGCAGTGTAGCGGGTTGGGAGCAGTTCTTC.

This rearrangement joins TRBV11-1 to TRBJ2-5; D is ambiguous. This CDR3 is 12 amino acids long. V was clipped by 4 bases and J by 9 bases, with 12 bases between them. Germline values: CDR1 SGHAT, CDR2 FQDESV (reference sequence). The CDR3 spells CASSSPLRPQYF. DNA for the CDR3: TGTGCCAGCAGCTCCCCCCTCCGTCCCCAGTACTTC. Full variable domain (outside the CDR3, taken from reference TRBV11-1 and TRBJ2-5): EAEVAQSPRYKITEKSQAVAFWCDPISGHATLYWYRQILGQGPELLVQFQDESVVDDSQLPKDRFSAERLKGVDSTLKIQPAELGDSAMYLCASSSPLRPQYFGPGTRLLVL.

This clonotype was counted a few times. This chain joins TRBV27 and TRBJ2-7; D unresolved. The CDR3 is made up of 14 amino acids. In germline, CDR1 is MNHEY, CDR2 SMNVEV (reference sequence). V was clipped by 2 bases and J by 2 bases, with 10 bases between them. This CDR3 reads CASSLSGNAYEQYF. The DNA of the CDR3 is TGTGCCAGCAGTTTAAGTGGAAATGCCTACGAGCAGTACTTC.

V usage is TRBV6-5 and J usage is TRBJ1-1; D might be TRBD1 (5 bases). This CDR3 is 15 amino acids long. CDR1 MNHEY and CDR2 SVGAGI come from the germline V gene. V was pared by 0 bases and J by 2 bases, with 10 bases between. CDR3 sequence reads: CASSYSTGLNTEAFF. The CDR3 coding sequence is TGTGCCAGCAGTTACTCAACGGGGCTTAACACTGAAGCTTTCTTT.

CDR3 residues: CASRTGPFSYEQYF. In DNA form, the CDR3 reads TGTGCCAGCAGGACAGGTCCCTTCTCCTACGAGCAGTACTTC. This sequence joins TRBV6-1 and TRBJ2-7; a weak D match, TRBD1 (6 bases). Germline V gene sequence: CDR1 MNHNS, CDR2 SASEGT. Trimming shortened V by 6 bases and J by 0 bases, and 12 bases separated the two germline ends. The CDR3 runs 14 residues.

The J gene is TRBJ2-3, the V gene TRBV2; 8 nucleotides match TRBD1. CDR3 length equals 15 residues. Per germline, CDR1 SNHLY and CDR2 FYNNEI. V lost 6 bases and J lost 1; bases outside the gene matches: 6. In nucleotides, the CDR3 is TGTGCCAGCAGAGCACCGGGACAGGGCACAGATACGCAGTATTTT. Its translation: CASRAPGQGTDTQYF.

The table lists this clonotype with a count of one. The chain couples TRBV10-3 to TRBJ2-7, with TRBD2 matching 9 bases. The ends lost 4 bases at V and 4 bases at J; junction bases unmatched: 5. CDR1 is ENHRY and CDR2 is SYGVKD in the germline V gene. This CDR3 spans 14 amino acids. CDR3: CAISGASGNYEQYV. CDR3 bases: TGTGCCATCAGTGGGGCTAGCGGGAATTACGAGCAGTACGTC.

The gene calls are TRBV19 and TRBJ2-7; 11 nucleotides match TRBD2. The germline CDR1 and CDR2 sequences are LNHDA and SQIVND (reference sequence). The CDR3 contains 16 residues. The junction had 9 bases not matched to a gene; V was cut back by 3 bases and J by 5 bases. The CDR3 coding sequence is TGTGCCAGTAGTATCTTACTAGCGGGAGTTCGTAACGAGCAGTACTTC. Translated, it gives CASSILLAGVRNEQYF.

Points on this clonotype: One end of the junction does not line up with germline, which may come from a read error. The rearrangement links TRBV7-2 to TRBJ2-2; tentative D call: TRBD2 (5 bases). The CDR3 loop spans 14 amino acids. Germline-derived CDR1 and CDR2 are SGHTA and FQGNSA. The CDR3 nucleotides are TGTGCCAGCAGCTTAGCGGGCAGCACCGGGAAGCTGTTTTTT. Translation: CASSLAGSTGKLFF. The full variable domain, its missing parts supplied by reference TRBV7-2 and TRBJ2-2, is GAGVSQSPSNKVTEKGKDVELRCDPISGHTALYWYRQSLGQGLEFLIYFQGNSAPDKSGLPSDRFSAERTGGSVSTLTIQRTQQEDSAVYLCASSLAGSTGKLFFGEGSRLTVL.

The chain joins TRBV12-3 or TRBV12-4 to TRBJ2-5; TRBD2 aligns across 7 bases. This CDR3 spans 13 amino acids. Germline trimming cut 6 bases from V and 2 bases from J; bases unmatched to any gene: 3. The CDR3 loop is CASSQGLQETQYF. DNA for the CDR3: TGTGCCAGCAGCCAGGGACTACAAGAGACCCAGTACTTC.

This clonotype was seen a few times. The rearrangement joins TRBV6-2 or TRBV6-3 to TRBJ2-5; no clear D gene. Trimming pared 0 bases from V and 5 bases from J, leaving 4 bases between. The germline V gene encodes CDR1 MNHEY and CDR2 SVGEGT. This CDR3 contains 12 residues. CDR3 DNA sequence: TGTGCCAGCAGTTACTCCAGGGAGACCCAGTACTTC. Translating gives CASSYSRETQYF.

The chain employs TRBV2 and TRBJ1-1; 8 nucleotides line up with TRBD1. J lost 5 bases, V lost 6 bases, and 8 bases had no gene match. The CDR3 length is 14 residues. The germline gives CDR1 SNHLY, CDR2 FYNNEI. CDR3 sequence reads: CASRLGTGVTEAFF. CDR3 bases: TGTGCCAGCAGACTCGGGACAGGAGTTACTGAAGCTTTCTTT.

The V and J genes are TRBV29-1 and TRBJ2-1; D ambiguous. Per germline, CDR1 SQVTM and CDR2 ANQGSEA. Between the trimmed V and J ends, which lost 2 bases and 4 bases, there was a span of 12 bases. The CDR3 covers 14 residues. CDR3 nucleotide sequence: TGCAGCGTTGAAAGTCAGGTCAGATACAATGAGCAGTTCTTC. Translation: CSVESQVRYNEQFF.

The chain is built from TRBV6-6 and TRBJ2-7, with 12 positions matching TRBD2. V shed 6 bases and J 7 bases; nucleotides not matched to a gene: 10. This CDR3 has 15 amino acids. The germline V gene encodes CDR1 MNHNY and CDR2 SVGAGI (reference sequence). The DNA for the CDR3 is TGTGCCAGCAGCTACCTAGCGGGGGGGCCTGAAGAGCAGTACTTC. Its translation: CASSYLAGGPEEQYF.

This chain connects TRBV29-1 to TRBJ1-3, with 10 positions matching TRBD1. Germline CDR1 SQVTM, CDR2 ANQGSEA. Trimming removed 6 bases from V and 0 bases from J; junction bases left unmatched: 2. The CDR3 is 14 residues long. The CDR3, as DNA: TGCAGCGTGGACAGGGGGACCTCTGGAAACACCATATATTTT. This encodes CSVDRGTSGNTIYF.

The chain combines TRBV6-5 with TRBJ2-1; 7 nucleotides align to TRBD1. V trimming: 4 bases; J trimming: 6 bases; junction bases outside the gene matches: 12. CDR1 is MNHEY and CDR2 is SVGAGI in the germline V gene. This CDR3 is built from 16 residues. This chain's CDR3 is CASSSQGQIRGNEQFF. CDR3 sequence (DNA): TGTGCCAGCAGTTCCCAGGGACAGATCAGGGGCAATGAGCAGTTCTTC.

This chain connects TRBV13 to TRBJ2-7, with 9 bases aligning to TRBD2. CDR3 length: 18 residues. CDR1 and CDR2 (germline): PRHDT, FYEKMQ (reference sequence). Germline trimming cut 5 bases from V and 0 bases from J; bases unmatched to any gene: 14. The CDR3 coding sequence is TGTGCCAGCAGCGACCGGGTTAGCGGGGGCGATAGCTCCTACGAGCAGTACTTC. Residues: CASSDRVSGGDSSYEQYF.